The 4 T cell receptor beta chains listed next were all sequenced from one sample in a study of CD4+ T cells in melanoma. Repertoires were generated with immunoSEQ multiplex PCR, while TCRdb's copy carries only in-frame clones and drops some. Here the sample spans more than 7,000 clones, over 55% being singletons. Sequencing was performed on cells from a culture (not recorded whether cultured in vitro). These receptors originate from a human donor with melanoma.

V and J are TRBV18 and TRBJ2-7; the match to TRBD1 covers 11 bases. Per the germline V gene, CDR1 is KGHSH and CDR2 is LQKENI. The V segment lost 2 bases and the J segment 5 bases; nucleotides outside the gene matches: 2. The CDR3 totals 14 residues. CDR3 sequence (DNA): TGTGCCAGCTCACCAGGGACAGGGGGTGACGAGCAGTACTTC. It specifies CASSPGTGGDEQYF.

This sequence joins TRBV7-2 and TRBJ2-3; D is unresolved. Trimming took 3 bases from V and 0 from J, leaving 10 bases between them. This CDR3 region has 15 residues. Per germline, CDR1 SGHTA and CDR2 FQGNSA. CDR3 DNA sequence: TGTGCCAGCAGCTTGTCGCGGTCTAGCACAGATACGCAGTATTTT. Protein: CASSLSRSSTDTQYF.

V usage is TRBV6-1 and J usage is TRBJ2-5, with D uncertain. The CDR3 has 10 residues. The germline V and J ends were trimmed by 7 bases and 4 bases, with 4 bases remaining between them. The V gene's germline CDR1 is MNHNS and CDR2 SASEGT. CDR3 coding DNA: TGTGCCAGCACTGGAGAGACCCAGTACTTC. The encoded protein is CASTGETQYF.

The V gene is TRBV7-9, the J gene TRBJ1-3, with D unresolved. The CDR3 totals 15 residues. Per germline, CDR1 SEHNR and CDR2 FQNEAQ (reference sequence). V dropped 5 bases and J dropped 2 bases, with 13 bases sitting between them. This chain's CDR3 is CASSPGIEAGNTIYF. CDR3 in DNA: TGTGCCAGCAGCCCCGGTATCGAGGCTGGAAACACCATATATTTT. Together with reference TRBV7-9 and TRBJ1-3, the CDR3 gives the full variable domain: DTGVSQNPRHKITKRGQNVTFRCDPISEHNRLYWYRQTLGQGPEFLTYFQNEAQLEKSRLLSDRFSAERPKGSFSTLEIQRTEQGDSAMYLCASSPGIEAGNTIYFGEGSWLTVV.